Listed below are T cell receptor beta chains from one sample, sequenced in a study of breast tumors, draining lymph nodes, adjacent tissues. From the multiplex PCR reads, TCRdb called clonotypes with MiXCR, one entry per CDR3 protein. Of about 60,000 distinct CDR3 sequences detected, approximately 57% appear once; the ten largest clones hold 15% to 20%. What was sequenced was breast tumor tissue. The receptors originated from a female donor with breast cancer. Some clones in this sample may be carry-over from other donors' samples. Both conserved end residues are trimmed from each CDR3. The D gene is left open where the match is weak.

J | D | V | CDR3
TRBJ2-7 | TRBD1 | TRBV7-8 | ASSLAGQAAYEQY
TRBJ2-3 | TRBD2 | TRBV7-9 | ASSLGGLAGARRTDTQY
TRBJ2-7 | TRBD1 | TRBV4-3 | ASSQRTGDEQY
TRBJ2-7 | . | TRBV20-1 | SARNPSQDHEQY
TRBJ2-3 | TRBD1 | TRBV15 | ATSNEDRGRSDTQY
TRBJ1-1 | . | TRBV3-2 | ASRLGQGSEAF
TRBJ2-6 | . | TRBV4-1 | ATSEANVLT
TRBJ1-6 | . | TRBV6-6 | ASSHFRDLGSPLH
TRBJ2-3 | TRBD1 | TRBV5-5 | ASSSGQSYNEQY
TRBJ2-2 | . | TRBV3-1 | ASKGVTGELF
TRBJ2-5 | TRBD2 | TRBV7-9 | ASRRTSGQETQY
TRBJ2-6 | . | TRBV30 | AWKPYRSGANVLT
TRBJ2-5 | . | TRBV5-5 | ASSSQGLQETQY
TRBJ2-7 | TRBD2 | TRBV4-2 | ASSQDHLAGYEQY
TRBJ2-6 | TRBD1 | TRBV30 | AWTGQGASGANVLT
TRBJ1-5 | . | TRBV20-1 | SARTVPTQPQH
TRBJ2-1 | . | TRBV20-1 | SASLIGTGVSEQF
TRBJ1-4 | . | TRBV20-1 | SAKTSTNEKLF
TRBJ1-2 | TRBD1 | TRBV25-1 | ASSASNTDRAYGYT
TRBJ1-5 | . | TRBV25-1 | ASSGRGGNQPQH
TRBJ2-7 | TRBD1 | TRBV15 | ATSSTGQGYEQY
TRBJ2-3 | TRBD2 | TRBV12-3/TRBV12-4 | ASSFKGREAADTQY
TRBJ2-1 | TRBD2 | TRBV2 | ASSVTIAGVRNEQF
TRBJ2-5 | TRBD2 | TRBV9 | ASSVGTSGGGRETQY
TRBJ2-1 | . | TRBV18 | ASSPRAGGYSYNEQF
TRBJ1-6 | TRBD1 | TRBV6-1 | ASGGGQPLH
TRBJ1-2 | . | TRBV4-3 | ASSQSLEYYGYT
TRBJ1-1 | . | TRBV5-5 | ASSLGHRFGTEAF
TRBJ2-1 | . | TRBV7-3 | ASSPTDANEQF
TRBJ2-7 | . | TRBV6-5 | ASSRGPYEQY
TRBJ2-3 | TRBD2 | TRBV5-1 | ASSLVPGGVTDTQY
TRBJ2-3 | . | TRBV20-1 | SARDHSTDTQY
TRBJ2-6 | . | TRBV5-1 | ASSLVGGLVPGANVLT
TRBJ2-5 | . | TRBV7-2 | ASSFLQGAAVAGCETQY
TRBJ1-5 | . | TRBV12-3/TRBV12-4 | ASRFGVGGGQPQH
TRBJ2-7 | TRBD2 | TRBV6-6 | ASSYLSLAGGSYEQY
TRBJ2-1 | TRBD1 | TRBV29-1 | SVFGQGQF
TRBJ1-1 | . | TRBV5-1 | ASSSTLNTEAF
TRBJ2-3 | TRBD2 | TRBV7-6 | ASSPLASGGDTQY
TRBJ2-1 | . | TRBV15 | ATSRGRGVYNEQF
TRBJ2-5 | TRBD1 | TRBV12-3/TRBV12-4 | ASSLGHRGDYQETQY
TRBJ2-1 | TRBD2 | TRBV18 | ASSSGTSGLYNEQF
TRBJ1-3 | . | TRBV3-2 | ASSQNQGQENTIY
TRBJ2-1 | TRBD2 | TRBV29-1 | SGLAGEDNEQF
TRBJ1-2 | TRBD1 | TRBV5-1 | ASSLAQGAGYGYT
TRBJ1-6 | . | TRBV7-9 | ASSPSGVLNSPLH
TRBJ2-2 | . | TRBV25-1 | ASNWGHRTGELF
TRBJ1-3 | . | TRBV6-5 | ASTPTGSGKRSGNTMY